This TCR beta chain was identified in a study of T cells after yellow fever vaccination. One entry per CDR3 protein results from TCRdb running MiXCR on the 5' RACE reads. The table shows around 610,000 distinct CDR3 sequences, with roughly 14% occurring only once. This clonotype has a handful of counts. CDR3 length: 13 residues. Germline V gene lookup returns CDR1 ENHRY and CDR2 SYGVKD. Trimming shortened V by 6 bases and J by 5 bases, and 8 bases separated the two germline ends. This TCR derives from a man aged 30-40 years who received the YFV17D yellow fever vaccine. Material: PBMCs, obtained on the day of the yellow fever booster vaccination. The rearrangement uses TRBV10-3 and TRBJ1-6, with D possibly TRBD1 on 6 matching bases. CDR3 bases: TGTGCCATCAGGAGACAGGATAATTCACCCCTCCACTTT. It translates to CAIRRQDNSPLHF.